The 8 T cell receptor beta chains presented below share a single source sample, sequenced in a study of regulatory T cells in long-lasting Graves disease. In building TCR beta libraries, iRepertoire HTBI primers were used together with Arm-PCR of CDR3 regions. TCRdb analysed the multiplex PCR reads with MiXCR anew, one entry per CDR3 protein. Found here are about half a million distinct CDR3 sequences, around a fifth of them singletons; the top ten hold 10% to 15%. Noted time point: persistent/refractory GD, antithyroid drugs over 5 years with positive TRAb. Following extraction of RNA from PBMCs, that RNA was used to make the TCR library. The sequences come from peripheral blood mononuclear cells (PBMCs), collected when the disease was refractory, from a patient treated with antithyroid drugs. The receptor set was obtained from a female donor with Graves disease.

Ten or more counts support this clonotype. CDR3 in amino acids: CASSYPEGSYNSPLHF. CDR3 nucleotides: TGTGCCAGCAGTTACCCTGAGGGTTCCTATAATTCACCCCTCCACTTT. J is TRBJ1-6 and V is TRBV28, with D unresolved. V lost 4 bases, J lost 1 base, and 11 bases lay in between. CDR1 is MDHEN, CDR2 SYDVKM, per germline. The CDR3 runs to 16 residues.

The V gene is TRBV7-9, the J gene TRBJ2-7, with 12 bases fitting TRBD2. The CDR3 has 17 residues. V dropped 5 bases and J dropped 4; count of bases not matched to a gene: 12. Germline CDR1 and CDR2: SEHNR and FQNEAQ (reference sequence). The CDR3 region has the DNA TGTGCCAGCAGCCCCCTAGGACTAGCGGGGAAGACTTACGAGCAGTACTTC. It yields the protein CASSPLGLAGKTYEQYF.

The V call is TRBV11-2, the J call TRBJ1-2; perhaps TRBD1 as D (5 bases). The CDR3 totals 16 residues. Deletions cut 1 base from V and 8 bases from J, with 20 bases between. From germline, CDR1 is SGHAT and CDR2 FQNNGV. CDR3 loop: CASSLGLYGGSMGYTF. DNA for the CDR3: TGTGCCAGCAGCTTAGGGTTATATGGGGGGAGTATGGGCTACACCTTC.

The J gene is TRBJ2-7, the V gene TRBV6-1; the D gene is possibly TRBD1 (6 bases). Trimming pared 5 bases from V and 5 bases from J, leaving 13 bases between. This CDR3 is built from 13 residues. Looked up from germline, CDR1 is MNHNS and CDR2 is SASEGT. The CDR3 nucleotides read TGTGCCAGCAGTCCCGAGGGGGTCAACGAGCAGTACTTC. Translating it yields CASSPEGVNEQYF.

Regarding this clonotype: This clone may be a read error of a much larger clone one base away. This chain joins TRBV20-1 and TRBJ2-5; TRBD2 aligns across 8 bases. This CDR3 comprises 13 residues. The V gene's germline CDR1 is DFQATT and CDR2 SNEGSKA (reference sequence). V shed 4 bases, J shed 4 bases, and the junction held 5 bases outside the gene matches. The CDR3, as DNA: TGCAGTGCTATCGGACTAGCCCCAGAGACCCAGTACTTC. It specifies CSAIGLAPETQYF.

In this sample, this clonotype turned up many times. V and J are TRBV28 and TRBJ2-7; 8 bases agree with TRBD1. The germline V gene has CDR1 MDHEN and CDR2 SYDVKM. V lost 6 bases to trimming and J lost 6 bases; unmatched junction nucleotides: 13. The CDR3 runs 15 residues. Written as DNA, the CDR3 is TGTGCCAGCAGACCTCCCACAACAGGGGGAAGCGAGCAGTACTTC. Its protein is CASRPPTTGGSEQYF.

This clonotype was seen ten or more times. The chain carries TRBV2 and TRBJ2-7; D remains ambiguous. CDR3 size: 11 residues. Trimming cost V 2 bases and J 6 bases, with 5 bases left between them. The germline gives CDR1 SNHLY, CDR2 FYNNEI. The CDR3 region is CASSEISEQYF. CDR3 sequence (DNA): TGTGCCAGCAGTGAAATCTCCGAGCAGTACTTC.

This clonotype appeared once. This may arise from a read error, as a much more abundant clone is one base away. The rearrangement links TRBV19 to TRBJ1-2; no definite D call. The germline CDR1 and CDR2 sequences are LNHDA and SQIVND (reference sequence). The CDR3 length is 15 residues. CDR3 nucleotides: TGTACCAGTAGTCCCGCCGCCGGAGGCTACTATGGCTACACCTTC. Protein sequence: CTSSPAAGGYYGYTF.